A single sample is the source of the 2 T cell receptor beta chains below, sequenced in a study of T-cell memory formation after mild COVID-19. TCRdb reprocessed the 5' RACE reads via MiXCR and lists one record per CDR3 protein. The sample consists of 400,000 to 550,000 distinct CDR3 sequences, around 25% of them appearing once. The sequencing sample was made of PBMCs or a T cell subset sorted from them (not recorded which). The source is an adult woman who had mild COVID-19 (a few samples of this study predate the infection). Cell type and time point are not known.

The V gene is TRBV9, the J gene TRBJ1-2; TRBD1 is a possible D gene (5 bases). Trimming pared 6 bases from V and 1 base from J, leaving 13 bases between. The CDR3 extends over 14 amino acids. CDR1 and CDR2 (germline): SGDLS, YYNGEE. This CDR3 is CASTTYDSNYGYTF. The DNA for the CDR3 is TGTGCCAGCACCACTTACGACAGTAACTATGGCTACACCTTC.

This clonotype showed up many times. The rearrangement links TRBV18 to TRBJ1-2, with 7 bases matching TRBD1. CDR1 is KGHSH, CDR2 LQKENI, per germline. This CDR3 has 15 amino acids. V shed 3 bases, J shed 4 bases, and the junction held 8 bases outside the gene matches. The CDR3 DNA reads as TGTGCCAGCTCACCGAGCCAGGGGGATTTCTATGGCTACACCTTC. This encodes CASSPSQGDFYGYTF.